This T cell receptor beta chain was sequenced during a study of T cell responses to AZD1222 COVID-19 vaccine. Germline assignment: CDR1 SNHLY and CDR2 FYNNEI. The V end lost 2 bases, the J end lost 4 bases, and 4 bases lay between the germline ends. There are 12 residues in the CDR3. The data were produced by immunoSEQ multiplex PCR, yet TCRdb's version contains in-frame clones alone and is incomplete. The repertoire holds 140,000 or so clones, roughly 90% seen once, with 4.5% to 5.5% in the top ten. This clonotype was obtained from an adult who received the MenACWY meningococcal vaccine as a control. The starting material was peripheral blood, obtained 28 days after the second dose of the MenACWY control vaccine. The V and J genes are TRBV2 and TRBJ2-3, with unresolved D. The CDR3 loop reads CASSERADTQYF. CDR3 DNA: TGTGCCAGCAGTGAAAGGGCAGATACGCAGTATTTT.